This TCR beta chain was found in a study of OX40 agonist ivuxolimab in advanced cancers. Repertoires were generated with immunoSEQ multiplex PCR, while TCRdb's copy carries only in-frame clones and drops some. The sample yields about 91,000 clones, about 83% seen once. To note about this clone: Its antigen is unidentified.

Findings and caveats of the study: Within 6 weeks, CD4+ and CD8+ blood T cells expanded clonally at 0.1 to 3.0 mg/kg.

The TCR comes from an adult with an advanced solid tumor such as melanoma, head and neck, liver or kidney cancer. Specimen: CD4+ or CD8+ T cells sorted from blood, collected in a trial of the OX40 agonist ivuxolimab.

In DNA form, the CDR3 reads TGTGCCAGCGAGAAGTGGGGCACAGATACGCAGTATTTT. Translation gives CASEKWGTDTQYF. This sequence joins TRBV6-1 and TRBJ2-3; no firm D call. CDR1 is MNHNS and CDR2 is SASEGT in the germline V gene. V was shortened by 8 bases and J by 1 base, with 10 bases between the two germline ends. This CDR3 has 13 residues.